Listed below are T cell receptor beta chains from one sample, sequenced in a study of blood T cell repertoires in COVID-19. Sequencing used immunoSEQ multiplex PCR; TCRdb keeps in-frame clones, though not all of them. The data show hundreds of thousands of clones, less than 90% seen once. The sequenced sample consisted of PBMCs or T cells enriched from blood (not recorded which). Every receptor here comes from a woman aged 55-69 years who had recovered from COVID-19. Both conserved end residues are part of each CDR3. The order of the fields is J gene, V gene, CDR3 protein.

TRBJ1-4 TRBV5-6 CASSLVQNDPNEKLFF
TRBJ1-5 TRBV2 CASRLSQSVLDF
TRBJ2-1 TRBV11-2 CASSGRTGGRDEQFF
TRBJ2-1 TRBV9 CASSVAGTSGGAAYNEQFF
TRBJ2-1 TRBV4-1 CASSRASGYNEQFF
TRBJ1-5 TRBV19 CASSWTGNQPQHF
TRBJ1-3 TRBV7-2 CASSLVGGYTGNTIYF
TRBJ1-1 TRBV21-1 CASSKAADRVSEAFF
TRBJ1-3 TRBV6-5 CASSPTGRNTIYF
TRBJ1-1 TRBV7-9 CASRFPPAGWTEAFF
TRBJ1-5 TRBV2 CASGGQGAWQPQHF
TRBJ1-5 TRBV6-1 CASSRDSFSPQHF
TRBJ2-3 TRBV6-5 CASSSGGTQYF
TRBJ1-2 TRBV3-1/TRBV3-2 CASSQRTGGRNYGYTF
TRBJ1-2 TRBV6-5 CASRTGTNYGYTF
TRBJ1-5 TRBV6-2/TRBV6-3 CASSYSGVGQPQHF
TRBJ2-5 TRBV4-1 CASSQGQARGETQYF
TRBJ1-5 TRBV2 CASSVVGGLGNQPQHF
TRBJ1-2 TRBV14 CASSRDYLMQGGYTF
TRBJ1-4 TRBV28 CASSLFKGRAFFSTNEKLFF
TRBJ2-5 TRBV7-2 CASSLVGVDSLEGTQYF
TRBJ2-2 TRBV18 CASSPGLSLVGTGELFF
TRBJ1-2 TRBV5-4 CASSPDLDRNYGYTF
TRBJ1-3 TRBV6-5 CAGGGRLSGNTIYF
TRBJ1-2 TRBV6-2/TRBV6-3 CASSYSGMGGGYTF
TRBJ1-5 TRBV10-1 CASRGFVGECQPQHF
TRBJ1-6 TRBV6-1 CASSEPLTGVSNSPLHF
TRBJ1-6 TRBV9 CASSPLEGGNSPLHF
TRBJ2-1 TRBV29-1 CSVIGGAFAYNEQFF
TRBJ2-5 TRBV10-2 CASTSGYQETQYF
TRBJ1-5 TRBV6-5 CASRLTASNQPQHF
TRBJ1-1 TRBV4-1 CASSPTGQGGSEAFF
TRBJ1-6 TRBV12-5 CASGSGTGGSSPLHF
TRBJ2-1 TRBV24-1 CATSDLGKDTVNEQFF
TRBJ1-6 TRBV3-1/TRBV3-2 CASSQGGRENSPLHF
TRBJ1-1 TRBV7-2 CASSFGTGPTEAFF